The clone carrying this T cell receptor (beta chain) was counted many times. Its target is unknown. TCRdb called the reads again in MiXCR, with one record for every CDR3 protein. This table holds roughly 320,000 distinct CDR3 sequences, about 9.1% found once. Looked up from germline, CDR1 is DFQATT and CDR2 is SNEGSKA (reference sequence). J lost 8 bases, V lost 6 bases, and 9 bases had no gene match. The CDR3 is 13 residues long. This entry comes from a study of T cell repertoires in cytomegalovirus infection. Overall study context: In public TCR beta signatures, there were indications of both CMV infection and matching HLA type.

Overall study results and limits: HLA-C-restricted CMV clonotypes gave the most frequent clonotype in two of eight donors.

V is TRBV20-1 and J is TRBJ1-4; 7 bases align to TRBD1. This TCR was recovered from a human donor in good health (CMV status not recorded). Some clones in this sample may be carry-over from other donors' samples. The material sequenced was PBMCs. CDR3 nucleotide sequence: TGCAGTGCAACCGGGACAGCGGGCGAAAAACTGTTTTTT. The encoded protein is CSATGTAGEKLFF.